Following are 23 T cell receptor beta chains from one sample sequenced in a study of OX40 agonist ivuxolimab in advanced cancers. Profiling relied on immunoSEQ multiplex PCR, and the TCRdb table lists in-frame clones only, not all of them. This sample has tens of thousands of clones, with around 84% found just once. The source was CD4+ or CD8+ T cells sorted from blood, collected in a trial of the OX40 agonist ivuxolimab. The origin of the receptors is an adult with an advanced solid tumor such as melanoma, head and neck, liver or kidney cancer.

There are a few counts of this clone. The V call is TRBV21-1, the J call TRBJ1-4. TRBV21-1 is marked as a pseudogene. This CDR3 region has 19 residues. The DNA for the CDR3 is TGTGCCAGCAGCAAAGGGGAAAGGGAGGGTCCTTCAACTAATGAAAAACTGTTTTTT. The encoded protein is CASSKGEREGPSTNEKLFF.

The V call is TRBV27, the J call TRBJ1-2; D is uncertain. V was trimmed by 4 bases and J by 3 bases, leaving 18 bases between them. Germline V gene data show CDR1 as MNHEY and CDR2 as SMNVEV (reference sequence). There are 16 residues in the CDR3. The CDR3 loop is CASSSLRRLRDYGYTF. The CDR3 nucleotides read TGTGCCAGCAGTTCTCTGAGACGCCTTAGGGACTATGGCTACACCTTC.

This chain links TRBV7-2 with TRBJ1-1, with D uncertain. V lost 3 bases and J 4 bases, leaving 12 bases between the germline ends. The germline V gene encodes CDR1 SGHTA and CDR2 FQGNSA. CDR3 size: 14 residues. The CDR3 is CASSFRGRGTEAFF. DNA of the CDR3: TGTGCCAGCAGCTTTCGGGGTCGTGGCACTGAAGCTTTCTTT.

This chain connects TRBV7-6 to TRBJ1-3; D call uncertain. Looked up from germline, CDR1 is SGHVS and CDR2 is FNYEAQ. This CDR3 region has 14 residues. V lost 3 bases and J 1 base, leaving 7 bases between the germline ends. CDR3 amino acids: CASSLWKSGNTIYF. The CDR3 coding sequence is TGTGCCAGCAGCTTGTGGAAGTCTGGAAACACCATATATTTT.

This clone has just a few counts. The genes are TRBV4-2 and TRBJ2-1; D not resolved. CDR1 is LGHNA and CDR2 is YNFKEQ in the germline V gene. The CDR3 runs 15 residues. Trimming removed 1 base at V and 6 bases at J, with 13 bases between. The CDR3 is CASSQVRAATNEQFF. The CDR3 DNA is TGTGCCAGCAGCCAAGTTCGGGCGGCCACCAATGAGCAGTTCTTC.

The DNA of the CDR3 is TGTGCCAGCAGCGGGCTGGGGACTAGCGGGAGGGCCAGGACAGATACGCAGTATTTT. Amino acid sequence: CASSGLGTSGRARTDTQYF. J is TRBJ2-3 and V is TRBV9; 16 bases fit TRBD2. CDR3 length: 19 amino acids. The germline V gene encodes CDR1 SGDLS and CDR2 YYNGEE. V lost 3 bases, J lost 3 bases, and 10 bases stayed unmatched.

This chain links TRBV12-5 with TRBJ1-1, with D unresolved. The CDR3 sequence is 12 residues long. The ends were cut back, 7 bases at V and 6 bases at J, with 12 bases in the middle. Germline V lookup: CDR1 LGHNT, CDR2 FRNRAP. The CDR3: CASARNSAEAFF. The CDR3 DNA sequence: TGTGCTAGTGCCCGTAACTCGGCTGAAGCTTTCTTT.

The V call is TRBV7-9, the J call TRBJ1-1; weak D call: TRBD1 (6 bases). This CDR3 has 14 amino acids. Germline V gene lookup returns CDR1 SEHNR and CDR2 FQNEAQ (reference sequence). The germline V and J ends were trimmed by 3 bases and 4 bases, with 12 bases remaining between them. CDR3 sequence reads: CASSLGGAGTEAFF. The DNA for the CDR3 is TGTGCCAGCAGCTTGGGGGGCGCGGGCACTGAAGCTTTCTTT.

The chain employs TRBV10-2 and TRBJ1-5; D might be TRBD1 (5 bases). Trimming cost V 2 bases and J 1 base, with 6 bases left between them. There are 14 residues in the CDR3. The germline gives CDR1 WSHSY, CDR2 SAAADI. The CDR3 sequence is CASSEGGSNQPQHF. The CDR3 nucleotides read TGCGCCAGCAGTGAGGGGGGAAGCAATCAGCCCCAGCATTTT.

This clone turned up a few times. J is TRBJ1-4 and V is TRBV25-1; D might be TRBD1 (5 bases). Deletions cut 7 bases from V and 5 bases from J, with 17 bases between. CDR1 and CDR2 from the germline V gene are MGHDK and SYGVNS. The CDR3 extends over 15 amino acids. The CDR3 DNA sequence: TGTGCCAGCACCCCCGGGGGAGCTGCCAATGAAAAACTGTTTTTT. Protein: CASTPGGAANEKLFF.

This clone was seen a handful of times. The chain couples TRBV7-8 to TRBJ2-7; D perhaps matches TRBD2 (5 bases). This CDR3 is built from 14 residues. Germline values: CDR1 SGHVS, CDR2 FQNEAQ. Trimming left V 1 base short and J 2 bases short, with 9 bases between. DNA for the CDR3: TGTGCCAGCAGCTTAGACGGGAAGCCCTACGAGCAGTACTTC. This codes for CASSLDGKPYEQYF.

The CDR3 loop is CASSPQQGVNQPQHF. CDR3 DNA: TGTGCCAGCTCACCCCAACAGGGGGTCAATCAGCCCCAGCATTTT. This chain uses TRBV18 with TRBJ1-5, with 8 bases aligning to TRBD1. V lost 3 bases, J lost 3 bases, and 4 bases stayed unmatched. Germline V CDR1 and CDR2: KGHSH, LQKENI. The CDR3 is 15 amino acids.

The chain uses TRBV19 and TRBJ1-1; D unresolved. This CDR3 contains 14 residues. From germline, CDR1 is LNHDA and CDR2 SQIVND (reference sequence). Trimming left V 2 bases short and J 1 base short, with 8 bases between. The CDR3 here is CASSIINRNTEAFF. The CDR3 DNA sequence: TGTGCCAGTAGTATAATCAACAGGAACACTGAAGCTTTCTTT.

This clone was counted once. The chain couples TRBV5-1 to TRBJ2-3; D not resolved. In germline, CDR1 is SGHRS, CDR2 YFSETQ. The CDR3 extends over 16 amino acids. Trimming stripped 0 bases from V and 0 bases from J, with 11 bases between. In nucleotides, the CDR3 is TGCGCCAGCAGCTTGGCCGAAGGGCCCAGCACAGATACGCAGTATTTT. Translated: CASSLAEGPSTDTQYF.

This clone has a single count. The chain combines TRBV5-1 with TRBJ1-2; 7 bases are shared with TRBD1. Germline trimming cut 4 bases from V and 0 bases from J; bases unmatched to any gene: 3. Germline V gene lookup returns CDR1 SGHRS and CDR2 YFSETQ. The CDR3 runs 14 residues. The CDR3 nucleotides read TGCGCCAGCAGCCTACAGGGGACTAACTATGGCTACACCTTC. This encodes CASSLQGTNYGYTF. Drawing the rest from reference TRBV5-1 and TRBJ1-2, the complete variable domain is KAGVTQTPRYLIKTRGQQVTLSCSPISGHRSVSWYQQTPGQGLQFLFEYFSETQRNKGNFPGRFSGRQFSNSRSEMNVSTLELGDSALYLCASSLQGTNYGYTFGSGTRLTVV.

The genes are TRBV5-4 and TRBJ1-2; possibly TRBD1 for D (5 bases). Deletions cut 3 bases from V and 0 bases from J, with 12 bases between. The CDR3 extends over 15 amino acids. CDR1 and CDR2 (germline): SGHNT, YYREEE (reference sequence). CDR3: CASSSGQGANYGYTF. CDR3 nucleotide sequence: TGTGCCAGCAGCTCGGGTCAGGGAGCTAACTATGGCTACACCTTC.

This clone was seen repeatedly, ten times or more. The rearrangement joins TRBV2 to TRBJ2-7, with 10 bases identical to TRBD1. J lost 3 bases, V lost 6 bases, and 5 bases had no gene match. The germline gives CDR1 SNHLY, CDR2 FYNNEI. There are 14 residues in the CDR3. The DNA for the CDR3 is TGTGCCAGCAGGGGGACAGGGGAAAGCTACGAGCAGTACTTC. Residues: CASRGTGESYEQYF.

This chain uses TRBV14 with TRBJ2-1; 9 bases match TRBD2. Germline CDR1 reads SGHDN; CDR2 reads FVKESK. The junction had 7 bases not matched to a gene; V was cut back by 0 bases and J by 7 bases. The CDR3 length is 16 residues. CDR3 bases: TGTGCCAGCAGCCAAGATTGGAGCGGGGGGAAAAATGAGCAGTTCTTC. Its translation: CASSQDWSGGKNEQFF.

The V call is TRBV25-1, the J call TRBJ2-5; D gene ambiguous. The V gene lost 1 base and the J gene lost 1 base, with 7 bases spanning the gap. This CDR3 is 14 amino acids long. Germline V lookup: CDR1 MGHDK, CDR2 SYGVNS. CDR3 amino acids: CASSELGGQETQYF. CDR3 in DNA: TGTGCCAGCAGTGAATTGGGCGGCCAAGAGACCCAGTACTTC.

The chain uses TRBV19 and TRBJ2-3, with 7 bases aligning to TRBD2. The germline V gene has CDR1 LNHDA and CDR2 SQIVND (reference sequence). The J segment lost 1 base and the V segment lost 3 bases, leaving 1 base of the junction unmatched. There are 14 residues in the CDR3. The CDR3: CASSIGLGTDTQYF. For the CDR3, the DNA is TGTGCCAGTAGTATCGGACTAGGCACAGATACGCAGTATTTT.

The rearrangement links TRBV27 to TRBJ2-1, with a weak D call TRBD2 (6 bases). CDR3 length: 14 amino acids. V lost 0 bases to trimming and J lost 7 bases, with 10 bases between them. From germline, CDR1 is MNHEY and CDR2 SMNVEV (reference sequence). Here the CDR3 reads CASSLSNSGNEQFF. CDR3 DNA: TGTGCCAGCAGTTTATCGAATAGCGGAAATGAGCAGTTCTTC.

The sample holds a few counts of this clone. The same CDR3 also results from other DNA sequences found in this sample. The chain combines TRBV2 with TRBJ1-5; D gene unclear. V lost 6 bases, J lost 3 bases, and 9 bases lay in between. The germline V gene encodes CDR1 SNHLY and CDR2 FYNNEI. The CDR3 sequence is 13 residues long. CDR3 loop: CASRDGFNQPQHF. Here the CDR3 DNA reads TGTGCCAGCAGGGACGGATTCAATCAGCCCCAGCATTTT. Full variable domain (rest looked up from reference TRBV2 and TRBJ1-5): EPEVTQTPSHQVTQMGQEVILRCVPISNHLYFYWYRQILGQKVEFLVSFYNNEISEKSEIFDDQFSVERPDGSNFTLKIRSTKLEDSAMYFCASRDGFNQPQHFGDGTRLSIL.

The V gene is TRBV30, the J gene TRBJ2-3; no firm D call. V lost 4 bases to trimming and J lost 4 bases, with 6 bases between them. Looked up from germline, CDR1 is GTSNPN and CDR2 is SVGIG (reference sequence). This CDR3 has 11 residues. Here the CDR3 reads CAWTVSDTQYF. The CDR3 DNA sequence: TGTGCCTGGACAGTATCAGATACGCAGTATTTT.